These T cell receptor beta chains were read from a single sample in a study of blood T cell repertoires in COVID-19. Sequencing used immunoSEQ multiplex PCR; TCRdb keeps in-frame clones, though not all of them. The data show tens of thousands of clones, 75% to 95% seen once. Sequenced input: peripheral blood. These receptors all come from a human donor in a cohort sampled during active COVID-19. Each CDR3 is given with its conserved first and last residue. D genes are given only for firm matches. Clone size is stated in some rows and not others, as once, few, many or a class when expanded.

v_gene	abundance	d_gene	j_gene	CDR3nt	CDR3aa
TRBV28	NA	NA	TRBJ2-1	TGTGCCAGCAGTTTAGACAACCCCTCTGGGCAGTTCTTC	CASSLDNPSGQFF
TRBV6-5	NA	NA	TRBJ1-1	TGTGCCAGCAGCCTCAGGAACTTGAACACTGAAGCTTTCTTT	CASSLRNLNTEAFF
TRBV6-1	NA	TRBD1	TRBJ1-5	TGTGCCAGCAGTGAAGCGCCGACAGGGGGCTATCAGCCCCAGCATTTT	CASSEAPTGGYQPQHF
TRBV3-1/TRBV3-2	once	NA	TRBJ1-3	TGTGCCAGCAGCCAAGCAGGGAGGAGAAACACCATATATTTT	CASSQAGRRNTIYF
TRBV19	NA	NA	TRBJ1-5	TGTGCCAGTAGTCCCGGACACTCCGGCAATCAGCCCCAGCATTTT	CASSPGHSGNQPQHF
TRBV6-5	NA	TRBD2	TRBJ2-2	TGTGCCAGCAGAACTAGCGGCCGGAACACCGGGGAGCTGTTTTTT	CASRTSGRNTGELFF
TRBV18	NA	TRBD1	TRBJ2-5	TGTGCCAGCTCACCGGGACAGTTACTCCGGGAGACCCAGTACTTC	CASSPGQLLRETQYF
TRBV7-9	NA	NA	TRBJ1-1	TGTGCCAGCAGCTTAGAGGGGGACACTGAAGCTTTCTTT	CASSLEGDTEAFF
TRBV27	once	NA	TRBJ2-2	TGTGCCAGCATCGCGTCGACGAACACCGGGGAGCTGTTTTTT	CASIASTNTGELFF
TRBV10-3	once	TRBD1	TRBJ1-2	TGTGCCATCAGCCGACAGGGCGACTATGGCTACACCTTC	CAISRQGDYGYTF
TRBV30	NA	TRBD1	TRBJ1-1	TGTGCCTGGAGGACTGGACAGGGAACCACTGAAGCTTTCTTT	CAWRTGQGTTEAFF
TRBV19	NA	TRBD1	TRBJ1-2	TGTGCCAGTAGTATAGGAACGGGGACAGGGGGCCACTACACCTTC	CASSIGTGTGGHYTF
TRBV19	NA	TRBD1	TRBJ1-1	TGTGCCAGTAGTATACAGGGGACAGGGGTTAAGAGGACTGAAGCTTTCTTT	CASSIQGTGVKRTEAFF
TRBV27	NA	NA	TRBJ2-7	TGTGCCAGCAGTTGGGGACTGACGTCCTACGAGCAGTACTTC	CASSWGLTSYEQYF
TRBV3-1/TRBV3-2	NA	NA	TRBJ2-7	TGTGCCAGCAGCCAAGTAGCAATCACCGAGCAGTACTTC	CASSQVAITEQYF
TRBV12-5	NA	TRBD1	TRBJ1-2	TGTGCTAGTGGTTTGGTCACCGGACAGGGCGTCAGTGGCTACACCTTC	CASGLVTGQGVSGYTF
TRBV19	few	TRBD1	TRBJ1-2	TGTGCCAGTAGCCCGACAGGGCGAGCCTATGGCTACACCTTC	CASSPTGRAYGYTF
TRBV10-3	once	NA	TRBJ2-1	TGTGCCATCAGTGAGTCGAGCCGCGAGCAGTTCTTC	CAISESSREQFF